Here is one TCR beta chain with its context. The sample is drawn from a study of T cells after yellow fever vaccination. Study results and limitations: Weaker overall, the secondary response nonetheless peaked faster (day 5 versus 15).

TCRdb recomputed calls from the 5' RACE reads with MiXCR, one row per CDR3 protein. The data contain 65,000 to 90,000 distinct CDR3 sequences, about an eighth of them singletons. The CDR3 is 15 amino acids. Trimming took off 1 base at V and 0 bases at J, with 7 bases between the two ends. In germline, CDR1 is SGHVS, CDR2 FQNEAQ. The rearrangement uses TRBV7-8 and TRBJ1-5; D is uncertain. The sample here was CD8+ T cells not binding an NS4B(214-222) dextramer, sorted from PBMCs, taken 21 days after the first yellow fever vaccination. The sequence came from a man between 18 and 29 years old who received the YFV17D yellow fever vaccine. As DNA, the CDR3 is TGTGCCAGCAGCTTAGGCAGTTATAGCAATCAGCCCCAGCATTTT. This translates into CASSLGSYSNQPQHF.